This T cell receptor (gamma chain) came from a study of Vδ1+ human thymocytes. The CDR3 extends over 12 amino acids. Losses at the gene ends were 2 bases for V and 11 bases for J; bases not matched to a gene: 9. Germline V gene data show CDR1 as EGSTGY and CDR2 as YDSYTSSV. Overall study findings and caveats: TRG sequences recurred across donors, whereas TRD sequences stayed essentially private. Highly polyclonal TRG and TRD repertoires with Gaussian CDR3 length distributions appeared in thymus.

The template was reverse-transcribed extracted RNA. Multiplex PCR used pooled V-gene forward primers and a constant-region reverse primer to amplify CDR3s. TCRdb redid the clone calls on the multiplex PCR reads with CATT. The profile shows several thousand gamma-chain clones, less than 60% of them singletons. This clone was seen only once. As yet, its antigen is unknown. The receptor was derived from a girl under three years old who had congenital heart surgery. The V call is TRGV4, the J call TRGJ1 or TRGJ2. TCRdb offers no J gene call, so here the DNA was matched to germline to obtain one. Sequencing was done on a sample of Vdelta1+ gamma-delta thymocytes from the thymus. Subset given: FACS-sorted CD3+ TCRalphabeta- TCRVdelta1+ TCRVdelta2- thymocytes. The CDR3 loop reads CATWDEGGEKLF. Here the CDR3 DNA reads TGTGCCACCTGGGATGAGGGTGGCGAGAAACTCTTT.